This T cell receptor beta chain was sequenced in a study of blood T cell repertoires in COVID-19. On the study more broadly: Sites across the United States, Italy and Spain contributed samples from acute and convalescent COVID-19. PBMCs, B-cell-depleted T cells, or T cells provided the cDNA or gDNA that made up the material.

Original processing notes: Counts of nucleated cells, estimated from reference gene primer amplification, were obtained. Only in-frame clones appear in the TCRdb table, and some are missing; sequencing was by immunoSEQ multiplex PCR. That table supplies the V and J calls and clone size; D and trimming were determined from the DNA. The profile shows 210,000 or so clones, roughly four fifths of them singletons. This CDR3 has 16 amino acids. Per germline, CDR1 SGDLS and CDR2 YYNGEE. V was trimmed by 3 bases and J by 6 bases, leaving 18 bases between them. Specimen: peripheral blood. The TCR was taken from a woman older than 75 with COVID-19, enrolled during active disease. The J gene is TRBJ1-4, the V gene TRBV9; D is uncertain. CDR3 amino acids: CASSAGVGISDEKLFF. CDR3 bases: TGTGCCAGCAGCGCCGGCGTCGGGATCTCGGATGAAAAACTGTTTTTT.